Shown below are 23 T cell receptor beta chains from a single sample sequenced in a study of blood T cell repertoires in COVID-19. The data were produced by immunoSEQ multiplex PCR, yet TCRdb's version contains in-frame clones alone and is incomplete. The sample consists of some 530,000 clones, 70% to 90% of them appearing once. The sequencing input was peripheral blood. The receptors shown here come from a human donor in a cohort sampled during active COVID-19.

The chain links TRBV28 to TRBJ2-7; D is uncertain. The germline V gene encodes CDR1 MDHEN and CDR2 SYDVKM. V was shortened by 5 bases and J by 7 bases, with 12 bases between the two germline ends. The CDR3 consists of 12 residues. CDR3 in DNA: TGTGCCAGCAGTCTTGGGCCTGGGGAGCAGTACTTC. Its translation: CASSLGPGEQYF.

In its sample, this clone was seen once. Other DNA sequences within the sample encode an identical CDR3. The V call is TRBV19, the J call TRBJ1-1, with D possibly TRBD1 on 5 matching bases. CDR1 LNHDA and CDR2 SQIVND come from the germline V gene (reference sequence). The CDR3 is made up of 13 amino acids. V was shortened by 9 bases and J by 1 base, with 12 bases between the two germline ends. The CDR3 DNA follows: TGTGCCAGCTCCGGGACTTCGAACACTGAAGCTTTCTTT. Translated, it gives CASSGTSNTEAFF.

The V and J genes are TRBV6-2 or TRBV6-3 and TRBJ2-3; 8 bases agree with TRBD1. Germline V gives CDR1 MNHEY, CDR2 SVGEGT. V lost 5 bases, J lost 3 bases, and 10 bases stayed unmatched. This CDR3 contains 16 residues. CDR3 region: CASSRDRSRMTDTQYF. The CDR3 nucleotides are TGTGCCAGCAGTAGGGACAGGTCACGCATGACAGATACGCAGTATTTT.

The V call is TRBV6-2 or TRBV6-3, the J call TRBJ2-7, with a tentative D call TRBD2 (6 bases). The CDR3 extends over 17 amino acids. The germline gives CDR1 MNHEY, CDR2 SVGEGT. V was pared by 2 bases and J by 2 bases, with 19 bases between. CDR3 residues: CASSYPAGQRTTYEQYF. DNA of the CDR3: TGTGCCAGCAGTTACCCGGCGGGGCAGCGAACCACCTACGAGCAGTACTTC.

The rearrangement uses TRBV10-3 and TRBJ2-6; perhaps TRBD2 as D (5 bases). Germline-derived CDR1 and CDR2 are ENHRY and SYGVKD. The CDR3 has 14 amino acids. V shed 5 bases and J shed 2 bases, with 7 bases lying between them. The CDR3 region has the DNA TGTGCCATCAGTTTGGAGGCTGGGGCCAACGTCCTGACTTTC. As protein: CAISLEAGANVLTF.

Notes on this clone: This same CDR3 is encoded by further DNA sequences in the sample. V usage is TRBV7-3 and J usage is TRBJ1-2, with TRBD1 matching 7 bases. From germline, CDR1 is SGHTA and CDR2 FQGTGA. V shed 9 bases and J 6 bases; nucleotides not matched to a gene: 19. This CDR3 is 16 amino acids long. In nucleotides, the CDR3 is TGTGCCAGTAGCGAACAGACAGGGCGCTTACCTCATGGCTACACCTTC. It translates to CASSEQTGRLPHGYTF.

The chain couples TRBV19 to TRBJ2-3; the match to TRBD2 covers 13 bases. CDR3 length: 16 residues. The V segment lost 5 bases and the J segment 3 bases; nucleotides outside the gene matches: 5. In germline, CDR1 is LNHDA, CDR2 SQIVND (reference sequence). CDR3 nucleotides: TGTGCCAGTAGTGTGACTAGCGGGAGGTGGACAGATACGCAGTATTTT. Translating gives CASSVTSGRWTDTQYF.

The J gene is TRBJ2-2, the V gene TRBV2; D gene ambiguous. The CDR3 sequence is 17 residues long. Germline values: CDR1 SNHLY, CDR2 FYNNEI. V gave up 0 bases and J gave up 2 bases, with 13 bases separating them. CDR3 sequence (DNA): TGTGCCAGCAGTGAAGCTTCCGGTTTTTCCAACACCGGGGAGCTGTTTTTT. Protein product: CASSEASGFSNTGELFF.

This clone has a handful of counts. The chain combines TRBV7-2 with TRBJ1-2; possible D gene TRBD1, 6 bases. From germline, CDR1 is SGHTA and CDR2 FQGNSA. The CDR3 spans 14 residues. V was trimmed by 5 bases and J by 8 bases, leaving 18 bases between them. The CDR3 DNA reads as TGTGCCAGCAGCGTACCCAGGGGTAGCACCGGCTACACCTTC. It specifies CASSVPRGSTGYTF.

The chain is built from TRBV28 and TRBJ1-6; no clear D. V was clipped by 2 bases and J by 10 bases, with 12 bases between them. There are 14 residues in the CDR3. Germline CDR1 reads MDHEN; CDR2 reads SYDVKM. In DNA, the CDR3 is TGTGCCAGCAGTTTAGGACTGGGGAGGTCACCCCTCCACTTT. It translates to CASSLGLGRSPLHF.

In its sample, this clone was seen a few times. V and J are TRBV7-3 and TRBJ1-2; TRBD1 matches 8 bases. In germline, CDR1 is SGHTA, CDR2 FQGTGA. V gave up 2 bases and J gave up 4 bases; unmatched junction bases: 6. This CDR3 has 15 residues. Here the CDR3 DNA reads TGTGCCAGCAGCTTAGGCCAGGGGGCAGGCTATGGCTACACCTTC. Translated, it gives CASSLGQGAGYGYTF.

The chain combines TRBV18 with TRBJ2-7, with 7 bases matching TRBD2. V trimming: 6 bases; J trimming: 0 bases; junction bases outside the gene matches: 11. This CDR3 comprises 16 residues. Germline loops: CDR1 KGHSH, CDR2 LQKENI. CDR3 in amino acids: CASSPAAGMNSYEQYF. DNA for the CDR3: TGTGCCAGCTCGCCCGCAGCGGGGATGAACTCCTACGAGCAGTACTTC.

V gene TRBV28 combines with J gene TRBJ2-2; 13 positions match TRBD2. The CDR3 length is 20 residues. Trimming took 5 bases from V and 4 from J; bases not matched to a gene: 16. CDR1 is MDHEN, CDR2 SYDVKM, per germline. CDR3 region: CASSPRPGTSGTIGTGELFF. The CDR3 DNA follows: TGTGCCAGCAGTCCCCGGCCGGGGACTAGCGGGACTATAGGCACCGGGGAGCTGTTTTTT.

This chain joins TRBV5-1 and TRBJ2-7, with 9 nucleotides matching TRBD2. V lost 3 bases, J lost 2 bases, and 3 bases stayed unmatched. Germline V gene lookup returns CDR1 SGHRS and CDR2 YFSETQ. The CDR3 extends over 14 amino acids. The CDR3 DNA reads TGCGCCAGCAGCTCGGGACTAGCAACCTACGAGCAGTACTTC. It encodes CASSSGLATYEQYF.

The chain uses TRBV29-1 and TRBJ2-3; the match to TRBD1 covers 7 bases. The CDR3 loop spans 15 amino acids. CDR1 and CDR2 (germline): SQVTM, ANQGSEA. After removal of 4 bases from V and 0 bases from J, the junction contained 7 bases not matched to a gene. CDR3 nucleotides: TGCAGCGTTGCACCGCAGGGGGTTAGCACAGATACGCAGTATTTT. It specifies CSVAPQGVSTDTQYF.

In the case of this clone: The junction departs from germline at one end; a sequencing error may be responsible. The V and J genes are TRBV28 and TRBJ1-2; 7 bases match TRBD1. CDR3 length: 12 amino acids. Germline CDR1 MDHEN, CDR2 SYDVKM. CDR3 sequence (DNA): TGTGCCAGCAGTTTAGAACGACAGGGACCCGCCTTC. Its translation is CASSLERQGPAF.

This chain joins TRBV9 and TRBJ2-1; TRBD2 matches 13 bases. Unmatched junction bases numbered 16, after V lost 3 bases and J lost 7 bases. The CDR3 contains 19 residues. CDR1 is SGDLS, CDR2 YYNGEE, per germline. Here the CDR3 reads CASSAQLPTQTSGRNEQFF. The CDR3 region has the DNA TGTGCCAGCAGCGCCCAACTCCCAACTCAGACTAGCGGGAGGAATGAGCAGTTCTTC.

CDR3 sequence (DNA): TGTGCCAGCAGCGCCGGGACTAGTAATACAGATACGCAGTATTTT. Protein product: CASSAGTSNTDTQYF. The rearrangement uses TRBV9 and TRBJ2-3; 8 bases fit TRBD2. V dropped 3 bases and J dropped 3; count of bases not matched to a gene: 6. The CDR3 runs to 15 residues. Germline CDR1 reads SGDLS; CDR2 reads YYNGEE.

J is TRBJ1-5 and V is TRBV27, with D possibly being TRBD1 (6 bases). The CDR3 length is 15 residues. V gave up 6 bases and J gave up 1 base, with 13 bases separating them. Germline-derived CDR1 and CDR2 are MNHEY and SMNVEV (reference sequence). CDR3 region: CASSLRTESNQPQHF. In DNA form, the CDR3 reads TGTGCCAGCAGCCTCAGGACAGAGAGCAATCAGCCCCAGCATTTT.

V gene TRBV28 combines with J gene TRBJ2-7; TRBD2 aligns across 12 bases. There are 15 residues in the CDR3. Trimming cost V 6 bases and J 2 bases; bases outside gene matches: 5. CDR1 is MDHEN, CDR2 SYDVKM, per germline. This chain's CDR3 is CASRLTSGSPYEQYF. The CDR3 nucleotides are TGTGCCAGCAGGTTGACTAGCGGGAGCCCCTACGAGCAGTACTTC.

The rearrangement joins TRBV30 to TRBJ2-5, with D perhaps matching TRBD1 (5 bases). V was clipped by 0 bases and J by 5 bases, with 16 bases between them. Germline CDR1 and CDR2: GTSNPN and SVGIG (reference sequence). The CDR3 is made up of 15 amino acids. The CDR3 protein is CAWSVADSVYETQYF. The CDR3 DNA sequence: TGTGCCTGGAGTGTGGCAGACAGCGTGTATGAGACCCAGTACTTC.

The chain joins TRBV10-3 to TRBJ2-5; D remains ambiguous. V was trimmed by 3 bases and J by 5 bases, leaving 4 bases between them. CDR3 length equals 11 residues. CDR1 is ENHRY and CDR2 is SYGVKD in the germline V gene. CDR3 in amino acids: CAISDGETQYF. The CDR3 coding sequence is TGTGCCATCAGTGACGGGGAGACCCAGTACTTC.

DNA of the CDR3: TGCGCCAGCAGTCAGAGAGAACTAGCGGATCTTAGCACAGATACGCAGTATTTT. Protein product: CASSQRELADLSTDTQYF. The chain links TRBV4-1 to TRBJ2-3, with 8 bases that match TRBD2. Germline CDR1 is MGHRA and CDR2 is YSYEKL. This CDR3 is built from 18 residues. Unmatched junction bases numbered 14, after V lost 6 bases and J lost 0 bases.